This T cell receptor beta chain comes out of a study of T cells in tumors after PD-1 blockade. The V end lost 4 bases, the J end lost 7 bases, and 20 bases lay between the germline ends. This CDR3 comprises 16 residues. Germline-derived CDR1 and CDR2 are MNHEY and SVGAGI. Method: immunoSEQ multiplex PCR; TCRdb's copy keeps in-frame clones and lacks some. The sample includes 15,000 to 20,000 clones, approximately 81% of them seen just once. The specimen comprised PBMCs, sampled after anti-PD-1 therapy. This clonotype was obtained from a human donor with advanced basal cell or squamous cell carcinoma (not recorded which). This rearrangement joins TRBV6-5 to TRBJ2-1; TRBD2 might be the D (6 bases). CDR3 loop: CASSSSGSEGGNEQFF. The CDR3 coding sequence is TGTGCCAGCAGTTCCTCTGGATCGGAGGGCGGGAATGAGCAGTTCTTC.